Following are 17 T cell receptor beta chains from one sample sequenced in a study of cytomegalovirus exposure and HLA in healthy donors. Here immunoSEQ multiplex PCR was the method, and the copy in TCRdb shows in-frame clones only, minus some. There are 150,000 to 200,000 clones in the sample; approximately 87% occur only once, and about 1.5% lies in the top ten. Sequencing was performed on PBMCs. The receptors come from a woman in her 30s in good health and CMV-seronegative.

The chain is built from TRBV10-3 and TRBJ1-1; the D gene is possibly TRBD1 (5 bases). The CDR3 spans 13 residues. Between the trimmed V and J ends, which lost 6 bases and 2 bases, there was a span of 10 bases. CDR1 ENHRY and CDR2 SYGVKD come from the germline V gene. This CDR3 reads CAISYRPNTEAFF. The CDR3 nucleotides are TGTGCCATCAGCTACAGGCCTAACACTGAAGCTTTCTTT.

The CDR3 loop reads CSVELFGQGSRTQYF. The CDR3 nucleotides are TGCAGCGTTGAATTGTTCGGACAGGGATCTCGGACCCAGTACTTC. The V gene is TRBV29-1, the J gene TRBJ2-5; 8 bases align to TRBD1. The CDR3 runs to 15 residues. Germline lookup yields CDR1 SQVTM and CDR2 ANQGSEA. With 2 bases clipped from V and 7 bases from J, the junction kept 12 bases outside the gene matches.

This clone came up a few times. The chain has TRBV6-6 and TRBJ1-6; D uncertain. The CDR3 consists of 13 residues. The ends were cut back, 8 bases at V and 7 bases at J, with 12 bases in the middle. Germline CDR1 reads MNHNY; CDR2 reads SVGAGI (reference sequence). CDR3 nucleotides: TGTGCCAGCTTGCCCCAACTGAATTCACCCCTCCACTTT. This translates into CASLPQLNSPLHF.

This clone was seen a handful of times. The chain is built from TRBV6-1 and TRBJ1-1; D perhaps matches TRBD1 (5 bases). V dropped 6 bases and J dropped 5 bases, with 16 bases sitting between them. The CDR3 sequence is 14 residues long. Germline CDR1 and CDR2: MNHNS and SASEGT. The CDR3 DNA follows: TGTGCCAGCAGCCTCGACAGCCAAGTAACTGAAGCTTTCTTT. This translates into CASSLDSQVTEAFF.

A single count supports this clone. The chain recombines TRBV29-1 with TRBJ1-2; possibly TRBD1 for D (6 bases). Germline V gives CDR1 SQVTM, CDR2 ANQGSEA. The CDR3 is 16 amino acids. Trimming pared 4 bases from V and 3 bases from J, leaving 21 bases between. The chain's CDR3 is CSVGTRGGALDYGYTF. For the CDR3, the DNA is TGCAGCGTTGGTACGCGGGGGGGGGCTCTGGACTATGGCTACACCTTC.

This sequence joins TRBV30 and TRBJ1-5, with TRBD1 matching 7 bases. Germline CDR1 reads GTSNPN; CDR2 reads SVGIG (reference sequence). V lost 6 bases and J lost 6; bases outside the gene matches: 5. The CDR3 has 12 amino acids. CDR3 sequence: CACATGTQPQHF. In nucleotides, the CDR3 is TGTGCCTGTGCGACAGGGACTCAGCCCCAGCATTTT.

Many counts were recorded for this clone. Written as DNA, the CDR3 is TGTGCCAGCAGTGGGACTAGCGGCTCCTACAATGAGCAGTTCTTC. The encoded protein is CASSGTSGSYNEQFF. J is TRBJ2-1 and V is TRBV6-1, with 10 bases that match TRBD2. Germline CDR1 is MNHNS and CDR2 is SASEGT. The CDR3 extends over 15 amino acids. V trimming: 4 bases; J trimming: 0 bases; junction bases outside the gene matches: 0.

In this sample, this clone turned up once. This chain connects TRBV4-2 to TRBJ1-4; TRBD1 aligns across 10 bases. Germline V gene sequence: CDR1 LGHNA, CDR2 YNFKEQ. With V trimmed by 3 bases and J by 10 bases, 5 bases remained unmatched. The CDR3 has 14 residues. As DNA, the CDR3 is TGTGCCAGCAGCCAGGACAGGGGGGCAAGAAAACTGTTTTTT. Translated, it gives CASSQDRGARKLFF.

The chain has TRBV7-9 and TRBJ2-7, with 12 bases lining up with TRBD1. J gave up 4 bases and V 5 bases, and 6 bases lay outside the gene matches. The CDR3 loop spans 15 amino acids. CDR1 and CDR2 from the germline V gene are SEHNR and FQNEAQ (reference sequence). The CDR3 is CASSAVGQGAYEQYF. The CDR3 DNA reads TGTGCCAGCAGCGCCGTGGGACAGGGGGCGTACGAGCAGTACTTC.

CDR3 bases: TGTGCCAGCAGCTTAGACAGGGACACAGATACGCAGTATTTT. It specifies CASSLDRDTDTQYF. The chain has TRBV11-3 and TRBJ2-3; TRBD1 is a possible D gene (5 bases). Deletions cut 0 bases from V and 2 bases from J, with 6 bases between. CDR3 size: 14 residues. Germline assignment: CDR1 SGHNT and CDR2 YENEEA.

This chain uses TRBV10-3 with TRBJ2-5; TRBD2 matches 9 bases. CDR1 and CDR2 (germline): ENHRY, SYGVKD. The CDR3 loop spans 17 amino acids. With V trimmed by 0 bases and J by 1 base, 6 bases remained unmatched. Here the CDR3 reads CAISESALSGGQETQYF. DNA of the CDR3: TGTGCCATCAGTGAGTCGGCTCTTAGCGGGGGCCAAGAGACCCAGTACTTC.

The J gene is TRBJ1-1, the V gene TRBV27; D gene unclear. Germline V gene data show CDR1 as MNHEY and CDR2 as SMNVEV (reference sequence). V shed 6 bases and J shed 8 bases, with 16 bases lying between them. This CDR3 has 13 amino acids. For the CDR3, the DNA is TGTGCCAGCAGCCCAGCACAGAATTGGGAAGCTTTCTTT. Translated, it gives CASSPAQNWEAFF.

This rearrangement joins TRBV2 to TRBJ1-1; TRBD1 matches at 11 bases. The CDR3 has 13 residues. The ends lost 6 bases at V and 4 bases at J; junction bases unmatched: 1. Germline CDR1 is SNHLY and CDR2 is FYNNEI. The CDR3 DNA is TGTGCCAGCAGAGGACAGGGGGCCACTGAAGCTTTCTTT. It is translated as CASRGQGATEAFF.

A few counts support this clone. This chain uses TRBV6-6 with TRBJ1-2, with a weak D call TRBD1 (5 bases). The CDR3 runs 13 residues. Trimming stripped 2 bases from V and 7 bases from J, with 11 bases between. The germline CDR1 and CDR2 sequences are MNHNY and SVGAGI (reference sequence). CDR3 sequence: CASSYGGVGGYTF. CDR3 nucleotide sequence: TGTGCCAGCAGTTACGGAGGGGTAGGTGGCTACACCTTC.

This clone appeared a single time. The V gene is TRBV5-4, the J gene TRBJ1-1, with 7 bases fitting TRBD1. Germline assignment: CDR1 SGHNT and CDR2 YYREEE (reference sequence). Germline trimming cut 4 bases from V and 0 bases from J; bases unmatched to any gene: 12. The CDR3 sequence is 17 residues long. This CDR3 is CASSRVPGQRMNTEAFF. The DNA for the CDR3 is TGTGCCAGCAGCCGGGTCCCGGGACAGAGGATGAACACTGAAGCTTTCTTT. The variable domain in full, completed from reference TRBV5-4 and TRBJ1-1, reads ETGVTQSPTHLIKTRGQQVTLRCSSQSGHNTVSWYQQALGQGPQFIFQYYREEENGRGNFPPRFSGLQFPNYSSELNVNALELDDSALYLCASSRVPGQRMNTEAFFGQGTRLTVV.

The genes are TRBV19 and TRBJ1-5; tentative D call: TRBD1 (5 bases). There are 13 residues in the CDR3. The ends were cut back, 6 bases at V and 3 bases at J, with 9 bases in the middle. Germline V lookup: CDR1 LNHDA, CDR2 SQIVND (reference sequence). The CDR3 DNA sequence: TGTGCCAGTAGATGGGGGGACAATCAGCCCCAGCATTTT. It is translated as CASRWGDNQPQHF.

V is TRBV10-1 and J is TRBJ2-1; TRBD2 agrees at 8 bases. Germline loops: CDR1 WNHNN, CDR2 SYGVQD (reference sequence). There are 15 residues in the CDR3. V was pared by 4 bases and J by 1 base, with 3 bases of the junction left unmatched. The CDR3 bases are TGCGCCAGCAGTGGGGCGGGGGGTTCCTACAATGAGCAGTTCTTC. It specifies CASSGAGGSYNEQFF.